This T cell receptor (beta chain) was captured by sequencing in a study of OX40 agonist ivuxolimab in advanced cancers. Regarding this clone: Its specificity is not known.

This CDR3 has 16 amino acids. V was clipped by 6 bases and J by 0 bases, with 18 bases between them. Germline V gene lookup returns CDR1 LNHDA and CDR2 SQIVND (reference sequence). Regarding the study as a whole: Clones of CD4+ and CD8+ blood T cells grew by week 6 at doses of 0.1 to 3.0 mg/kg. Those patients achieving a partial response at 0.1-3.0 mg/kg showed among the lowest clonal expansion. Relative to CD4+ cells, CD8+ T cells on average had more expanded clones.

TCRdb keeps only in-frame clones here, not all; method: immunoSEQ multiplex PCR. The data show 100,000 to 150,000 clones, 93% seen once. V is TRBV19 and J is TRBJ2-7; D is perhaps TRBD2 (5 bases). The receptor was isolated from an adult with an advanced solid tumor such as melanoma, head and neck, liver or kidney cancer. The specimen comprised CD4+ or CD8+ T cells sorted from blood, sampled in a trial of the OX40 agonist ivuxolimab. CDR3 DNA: TGTGCCAGTAGAGGCCAAGGGAGCCGGAGCTCCTACGAGCAGTACTTC. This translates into CASRGQGSRSSYEQYF. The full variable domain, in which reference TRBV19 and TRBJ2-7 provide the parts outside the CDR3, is DGGITQSPKYLFRKEGQNVTLSCEQNLNHDAMYWYRQDPGQGLRLIYYSQIVNDFQKGDIAEGYSVSREKKESFPLTVTSAQKNPTAFYLCASRGQGSRSSYEQYFGPGTRLTVT.